The 27 T cell receptor beta chains in this list originate from one sample, sequenced in a study of T cells in Graves' hyperthyroidism and ophthalmopathy. RNA transcripts gave rise to amplified TCR beta CDR3 regions. The study used the HTBI primer set for a first-round RT-PCR of the TCR CDR3. TCRdb reprocessed the multiplex PCR reads with MiXCR, giving one entry per CDR3 protein. The sample has 100,000 to 140,000 distinct CDR3 sequences; more than 15% are singletons. The sequenced sample was blood. These receptors all come from a woman in her fifties or sixties with Graves' hyperthyroidism.

This clonotype was counted ten times or more. The V call is TRBV28, the J call TRBJ2-3, with a weak D call TRBD2 (5 bases). The CDR3 has 15 residues. The ends were cut back, 1 base at V and 4 bases at J, with 12 bases in the middle. Germline V gives CDR1 MDHEN, CDR2 SYDVKM. The CDR3 sequence is CASSLSQTNADTQYF. The CDR3 nucleotides are TGTGCCAGCAGTTTATCCCAGACTAACGCAGATACGCAGTATTTT.

On this clonotype itself: A junction end diverges from the germline sequence, so it may reflect a read error. The rearrangement uses TRBV20-1 and TRBJ2-1, with 13 positions matching TRBD2. Per germline, CDR1 DFQATT and CDR2 SNEGSKA (reference sequence). The CDR3 contains 17 residues. CDR3 coding DNA: TGCAGTGCCCCCGGGACCGGGACTAGCGGGGACTACAATGGGCAGTTCTTC. As protein: CSAPGTGTSGDYNGQFF.

The chain's CDR3 is CASSPPGPSYNEQFF. The CDR3 DNA sequence: TGTGCCAGCAGCCCACCGGGGCCCTCCTACAATGAGCAGTTCTTC. The chain carries TRBV9 and TRBJ2-1; D assignment may be TRBD1 or TRBD2 (5 bases each). Between the trimmed V and J ends, which lost 4 bases and 0 bases, there was a span of 11 bases. Germline assignment: CDR1 SGDLS and CDR2 YYNGEE. The CDR3 covers 15 residues. Combining the CDR3 with reference TRBV9 and TRBJ2-1 gives the whole variable domain DSGVTQTPKHLITATGQRVTLRCSPRSGDLSVYWYQQSLDQGLQFLIQYYNGEERAKGNILERFSAQQFPDLHSELNLSSLELGDSALYFCASSPPGPSYNEQFFGPGTRLTVL.

This clonotype was seen repeatedly, ten times or more. The chain joins TRBV24-1 to TRBJ2-1, with 9 bases matching TRBD2. The CDR3 runs to 16 residues. After removal of 4 bases from V and 0 bases from J, the junction contained 3 bases not matched to a gene. Per the germline V gene, CDR1 is KGHDR and CDR2 is SFDVKD. The CDR3 is CATSEFSGGSYNEQFF. The CDR3 region has the DNA TGTGCCACCAGTGAGTTTAGCGGGGGCTCCTACAATGAGCAGTTCTTC.

This clonotype was seen many times. The chain joins TRBV2 to TRBJ1-1; TRBD1 might be the D (6 bases). V gave up 5 bases and J gave up 1 base, with 14 bases separating them. The CDR3 is 15 residues long. Germline CDR1 is SNHLY and CDR2 is FYNNEI. CDR3 coding DNA: TGTGCCAGCAGTTTAACCGGGGGCCCGAACACTGAAGCTTTCTTT. Its translation is CASSLTGGPNTEAFF.

The V and J genes are TRBV20-1 and TRBJ2-1, with 14 bases aligning to TRBD2. After removal of 7 bases from V and 7 bases from J, the junction contained 12 bases not matched to a gene. The CDR3 has 16 residues. Germline loops: CDR1 DFQATT, CDR2 SNEGSKA (reference sequence). In DNA, the CDR3 is TGCAGTGGTACCGGGACCGGGACTAGCGGGGGAAATGAGCAGTTCTTC. Amino acids: CSGTGTGTSGGNEQFF.

This clonotype was seen many times. The chain links TRBV7-2 to TRBJ2-3, with a tentative D call TRBD1 (7 bases). This CDR3 is built from 13 residues. V was cut by 11 bases and J by 3 bases, with 15 bases left in between. Germline CDR1 SGHTA, CDR2 FQGNSA. CDR3 amino acids: CAEGAGSTDTQYF. CDR3 bases: TGTGCCGAGGGGGCCGGGAGTACAGATACGCAGTATTTT.

This clonotype was detected many times. The chain is built from TRBV2 and TRBJ2-2, with D tentatively TRBD1 or TRBD2 (5 bases each). The length of the CDR3 is 14 residues. Germline V CDR1 and CDR2: SNHLY, FYNNEI. The V end was cut by 6 bases, the J end by 3 bases, with 11 bases between. The CDR3 region has the DNA TGTGCCAGCAGGAGGGGTCGGGACACCGGGGAGCTGTTTTTT. It yields the protein CASRRGRDTGELFF.

This sequence joins TRBV3-1 and TRBJ2-3; TRBD2 aligns across 11 bases. V dropped 0 bases and J dropped 5; count of bases not matched to a gene: 7. This CDR3 has 17 residues. Per germline, CDR1 LGHDT and CDR2 YNNKEL (reference sequence). The chain's CDR3 is CASSQDGLAGGEDTQYF. Written as DNA, the CDR3 is TGTGCCAGCAGCCAAGATGGTCTAGCGGGAGGTGAAGATACGCAGTATTTT.

This clonotype appeared many times. The V call is TRBV20-1, the J call TRBJ2-2; the D gene is possibly TRBD1 (6 bases). Trimming took 2 bases from V and 5 from J, leaving 12 bases between them. The CDR3 covers 14 residues. Per germline, CDR1 DFQATT and CDR2 SNEGSKA (reference sequence). CDR3 sequence reads: CSARRSGATGELFF. As DNA, the CDR3 is TGCAGTGCTAGAAGGTCAGGGGCTACCGGGGAGCTGTTTTTT.

This clonotype showed up many times. J is TRBJ2-1 and V is TRBV6-1; 11 positions match TRBD1. The CDR3 contains 14 residues. The V gene's germline CDR1 is MNHNS and CDR2 SASEGT. V dropped 6 bases and J dropped 8; count of bases not matched to a gene: 6. This CDR3 reads CASSRTGGFDEQFF. In nucleotides, the CDR3 is TGTGCCAGCAGCCGGACAGGGGGCTTCGATGAGCAGTTCTTC.

Ten or more counts support this clonotype. The V call is TRBV12-3 or TRBV12-4, the J call TRBJ2-7, with 7 bases that match TRBD1. The J segment lost 2 bases and the V segment lost 6 bases, leaving 10 bases of the junction unmatched. The CDR3 spans 15 residues. This CDR3 is CASSLRRDRTYEQYV. CDR3 coding DNA: TGTGCCAGCAGCTTACGCAGGGACAGAACCTACGAGCAGTACGTC.

This chain uses TRBV7-2 with TRBJ2-1; D gene uncertain. The V gene's germline CDR1 is SGHTA and CDR2 FQGNSA. This CDR3 spans 12 amino acids. V was pared by 2 bases and J by 8 bases, with 7 bases between. The CDR3 sequence is CASSLFRDEQFF. The CDR3 DNA reads as TGTGCCAGCAGCTTATTCCGGGATGAGCAGTTCTTC.

The sample holds many counts of this clonotype. The rearrangement joins TRBV2 to TRBJ2-6; tentative D call: TRBD1 (7 bases). V was shortened by 8 bases and J by 0 bases, with 20 bases between the two germline ends. Germline CDR1 and CDR2: SNHLY and FYNNEI. This CDR3 is 18 amino acids long. CDR3 nucleotides: TGTGCCAGCTTGAGGTGGGGGGACAGCCTCTCTGGGGCCAACGTCCTGACTTTC. It yields the protein CASLRWGDSLSGANVLTF. Filled out from reference TRBV2 and TRBJ2-6, the complete variable domain reads EPEVTQTPSHQVTQMGQEVILRCVPISNHLYFYWYRQILGQKVEFLVSFYNNEISEKSEIFDDQFSVERPDGSNFTLKIRSTKLEDSAMYFCASLRWGDSLSGANVLTFGAGSRLTVL.

This clonotype was seen repeatedly, ten times or more. The chain carries TRBV2 and TRBJ2-2; the D gene is possibly TRBD2 (5 bases). The germline V and J ends were trimmed by 6 bases and 3 bases, with 11 bases remaining between them. The CDR3 has 14 amino acids. Germline V gene data show CDR1 as SNHLY and CDR2 as FYNNEI. CDR3 nucleotides: TGTGCCAGCAGGAGGCGGCGGGACACCGGGGAGCTGTTTTTT. Translated, it gives CASRRRRDTGELFF. Complete variable domain (other parts from reference TRBV2 and TRBJ2-2): EPEVTQTPSHQVTQMGQEVILRCVPISNHLYFYWYRQILGQKVEFLVSFYNNEISEKSEIFDDQFSVERPDGSNFTLKIRSTKLEDSAMYFCASRRRRDTGELFFGEGSRLTVL.

This clonotype came up many times. The chain recombines TRBV28 with TRBJ1-6, with D perhaps TRBD1 (5 bases). Germline CDR1 is MDHEN and CDR2 is SYDVKM. The CDR3 is 15 residues long. Trimming took 2 bases from V and 9 from J, leaving 14 bases between them. CDR3 residues: CASSLVGALSSPLHF. CDR3 bases: TGTGCCAGCAGTTTAGTCGGGGCATTGAGTTCACCCCTCCACTTT.

This clonotype was seen repeatedly, ten times or more. The rearrangement joins TRBV7-2 to TRBJ2-1, with 8 nucleotides matching TRBD2. Germline loops: CDR1 SGHTA, CDR2 FQGNSA. This CDR3 has 14 amino acids. The V segment lost 6 bases and the J segment 3 bases; nucleotides outside the gene matches: 4. CDR3 residues: CASRSGGFYNEQFF. The CDR3 DNA reads TGTGCCAGCAGGTCGGGGGGGTTCTACAATGAGCAGTTCTTC.

This clonotype was detected many times. This chain joins TRBV28 and TRBJ2-1; 8 nucleotides match TRBD1. Germline V gene data show CDR1 as MDHEN and CDR2 as SYDVKM. Losses at the gene ends were 8 bases for V and 6 bases for J; bases not matched to a gene: 15. The CDR3 runs 16 residues. The CDR3 DNA sequence: TGTGCCAGCCACTGGACCCTGGGACAGGTGTCCAATGAGCAGTTCTTC. Its translation: CASHWTLGQVSNEQFF.

This clonotype was recorded many times. The CDR3 nucleotides are TGTGCCAGCAGCCCGAGGGGCCTAGCGGATCGACAAGAGACCCAGTACTTC. Its protein is CASSPRGLADRQETQYF. This sequence joins TRBV7-8 and TRBJ2-5, with TRBD2 matching 7 bases. CDR1 and CDR2 (germline): SGHVS, FQNEAQ. This CDR3 has 17 residues. V trimming: 5 bases; J trimming: 2 bases; junction bases outside the gene matches: 14.

The table lists this clonotype with many counts. The V gene is TRBV7-9, the J gene TRBJ1-5; TRBD1 aligns across 7 bases. This CDR3 region has 13 residues. V shed 5 bases and J 5 bases; nucleotides not matched to a gene: 3. Germline V gene data show CDR1 as SEHNR and CDR2 as FQNEAQ (reference sequence). The DNA of the CDR3 is TGTGCCAGCAGCGATACAGGGGATCAGCCCCAGCATTTT. It encodes CASSDTGDQPQHF.

The sample holds many counts of this clonotype. The rearrangement uses TRBV28 and TRBJ1-1; D remains unclear. CDR3 size: 13 residues. V dropped 5 bases and J dropped 0 bases, with 7 bases sitting between them. Germline V CDR1 and CDR2: MDHEN, SYDVKM. The CDR3 DNA reads as TGTGCCAGCAGTGGTAGAATGAACACTGAAGCTTTCTTT. Translating it yields CASSGRMNTEAFF.

This clonotype was seen repeatedly, ten times or more. The chain joins TRBV28 to TRBJ2-2, with D perhaps TRBD1 (6 bases). The ends were cut back, 7 bases at V and 3 bases at J, with 21 bases in the middle. The CDR3 is 17 residues long. CDR1 is MDHEN and CDR2 is SYDVKM in the germline V gene. The CDR3 loop is CASTPSVGQHYTGELFF. The CDR3 DNA follows: TGTGCCAGCACCCCGTCGGTGGGACAACACTACACCGGGGAGCTGTTTTTT.

This clonotype appeared many times. V gene TRBV12-3 or TRBV12-4 combines with J gene TRBJ2-1; TRBD1 matches at 10 bases. V gave up 5 bases and J gave up 7 bases; unmatched junction bases: 8. The CDR3 runs 15 residues. The CDR3 loop is CASSPTGTGDNEQFF. As DNA, the CDR3 is TGTGCCAGCAGTCCTACCGGGACAGGGGATAATGAGCAGTTCTTC.

At least ten counts were recorded for this clonotype. This chain connects TRBV7-2 to TRBJ2-5, with D maybe TRBD1 (5 bases). Germline V lookup: CDR1 SGHTA, CDR2 FQGNSA. Trimming took off 1 base at V and 6 bases at J, with 9 bases between the two ends. This CDR3 region has 13 residues. DNA for the CDR3: TGTGCCAGCAGCTTAGATCAGGGCCAGACCCAGTACTTC. It yields the protein CASSLDQGQTQYF. The full variable domain, with the rest looked up from reference TRBV7-2 and TRBJ2-5, is GAGVSQSPSNKVTEKGKDVELRCDPISGHTALYWYRQSLGQGLEFLIYFQGNSAPDKSGLPSDRFSAERTGGSVSTLTIQRTQQEDSAVYLCASSLDQGQTQYFGPGTRLLVL.

This clonotype was found many times. The chain uses TRBV28 and TRBJ1-5; TRBD1 matches at 8 bases. The junction had 7 bases not matched to a gene; V was cut back by 8 bases and J by 1 base. From germline, CDR1 is MDHEN and CDR2 SYDVKM. The CDR3 is 15 amino acids. The chain's CDR3 is CASGGHRGSNQPQHF. CDR3 in DNA: TGTGCCAGCGGGGGTCACAGGGGGAGCAATCAGCCCCAGCATTTT.

This clonotype showed up many times. The chain is built from TRBV2 and TRBJ1-5; no clear D. The V and J ends lost 6 bases and 0 bases respectively, with 21 bases between them. Germline V gene lookup returns CDR1 SNHLY and CDR2 FYNNEI. The CDR3 is made up of 18 amino acids. This chain's CDR3 is CASRSAEGGLYSNQPQHF. DNA of the CDR3: TGTGCCAGCAGGTCGGCGGAGGGAGGCCTCTATAGCAATCAGCCCCAGCATTTT. Based on the CDR3 plus reference TRBV2 and TRBJ1-5, the full variable domain is EPEVTQTPSHQVTQMGQEVILRCVPISNHLYFYWYRQILGQKVEFLVSFYNNEISEKSEIFDDQFSVERPDGSNFTLKIRSTKLEDSAMYFCASRSAEGGLYSNQPQHFGDGTRLSIL.

As concerns this clonotype: A much bigger clone sits one base away, suggesting this may be a read error. This chain uses TRBV7-9 with TRBJ1-2; no clear D. Per germline, CDR1 SEHNR and CDR2 FQNEAQ (reference sequence). The CDR3 totals 11 residues. V shed 5 bases and J shed 7 bases, with 8 bases lying between them. The CDR3 DNA reads as TGTGCCAGCAGCAGGGATTGTGGCTACACCTTC. Translation gives CASSRDCGYTF.